This T cell receptor (beta chain) was retrieved from a study of blood T cell repertoires in COVID-19. This CDR3 contains 15 residues. In germline, CDR1 is LNHNV, CDR2 YYDKDF (reference sequence). Trimming removed 4 bases from V and 7 bases from J; junction bases left unmatched: 9. Some clones are missing from TCRdb's copy, which holds only in-frame ones; the method was immunoSEQ multiplex PCR. This sample has 230,000 or so clones, with less than 90% found just once. The sequence came from a man under 40 with active or convalescent COVID-19. The chain is built from TRBV15 and TRBJ2-3, with 9 bases fitting TRBD1. The sample was peripheral blood. The CDR3, as DNA: TGTGCCACCAGCACCAGCGGGACAGGGACGAATACGCAGTATTTT. Its protein product is CATSTSGTGTNTQYF.